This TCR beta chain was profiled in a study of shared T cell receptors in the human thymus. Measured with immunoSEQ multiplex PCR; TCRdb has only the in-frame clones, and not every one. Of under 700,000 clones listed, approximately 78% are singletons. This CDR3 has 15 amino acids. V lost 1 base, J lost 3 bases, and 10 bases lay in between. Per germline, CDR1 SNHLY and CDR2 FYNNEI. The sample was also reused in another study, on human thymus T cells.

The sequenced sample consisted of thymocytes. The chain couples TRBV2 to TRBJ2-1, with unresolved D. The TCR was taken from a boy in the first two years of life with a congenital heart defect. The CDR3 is CASSEGLTGYNEQFF. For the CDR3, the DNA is TGTGCCAGCAGTGAAGGACTCACGGGCTACAATGAGCAGTTCTTC.